The 3 T cell receptor beta chains reported below all come from one sample, sequenced in a study of CD8+ T cells in alopecia areata. cDNA reverse transcribed from extracted RNA served as the sequencing template. Data came from immunoSEQ multiplex PCR; TCRdb stores just in-frame clones and leaves some out. Of some 130,000 clones detected, approximately 49% appear once; the ten largest clones hold 15% to 20%. Sequences were derived from CD8+ T cells sorted from blood, sampled at week 0. The receptors stem from a human donor with alopecia areata.

This clone was observed a few times. V usage is TRBV6-5 and J usage is TRBJ2-2; D gene unclear. The V gene lost 6 bases and the J gene lost 2 bases, with 4 bases spanning the gap. The CDR3 contains 12 residues. The germline gives CDR1 MNHEY, CDR2 SVGAGI. Here the CDR3 reads CASRKNTGELFF. In DNA, the CDR3 is TGTGCCAGCAGGAAAAACACCGGGGAGCTGTTTTTT.

V usage is TRBV30 and J usage is TRBJ1-1; no clear D. Germline V gene data show CDR1 as GTSNPN and CDR2 as SVGIG (reference sequence). The CDR3 runs to 12 residues. The V and J ends lost 5 bases and 0 bases respectively, with 7 bases between them. CDR3 in DNA: TGTGCCTGGGGACCCATGAACACTGAAGCTTTCTTT. It encodes CAWGPMNTEAFF. Looking up the rest from reference TRBV30 and TRBJ1-1 gives the full variable domain: SQTIHQWPATLVQPVGSPLSLECTVEGTSNPNLYWYRQAAGRGLQLLFYSVGIGQISSEVPQNLSASRPQDRQFILSSKKLLLSDSGFYLCAWGPMNTEAFFGQGTRLTVV.

The genes are TRBV9 and TRBJ1-6, with TRBD1 matching over 9 bases. Germline-derived CDR1 and CDR2 are SGDLS and YYNGEE. This CDR3 region has 15 residues. With V trimmed by 3 bases and J by 7 bases, 5 bases remained unmatched. CDR3 nucleotide sequence: TGTGCCAGCAGCGGTTCTGGGACAGGGAATTCACCCCTCCACTTT. It encodes CASSGSGTGNSPLHF.